Shown below are 31 T cell receptor beta chains from a single sample sequenced in a study of blood T cell repertoires in COVID-19. Profiled with immunoSEQ multiplex PCR; TCRdb holds only in-frame clones, not every one. The sample lists approximately 99,000 clones, 84% seen once, with 1.5% to 2.5% in the top ten. Sequencing was performed on peripheral blood. The receptors here all came from a man between 65 and 80 years old with active or convalescent COVID-19.

This clone occurred many times. The rearrangement joins TRBV5-1 to TRBJ2-7, with D possibly TRBD1 on 5 matching bases. Trimming took 3 bases from V and 2 from J, leaving 18 bases between them. CDR3 length equals 16 residues. From germline, CDR1 is SGHRS and CDR2 YFSETQ. The CDR3 sequence is CASSSGLFGQTYEQYF. The DNA of the CDR3 is TGCGCCAGCAGCTCCGGGCTGTTCGGACAAACCTACGAGCAGTACTTC. Supplemented by reference TRBV5-1 and TRBJ2-7, the full variable domain reads KAGVTQTPRYLIKTRGQQVTLSCSPISGHRSVSWYQQTPGQGLQFLFEYFSETQRNKGNFPGRFSGRQFSNSRSEMNVSTLELGDSALYLCASSSGLFGQTYEQYFGPGTRLTVT.

The sample holds one count of this clone. CDR3 sequence reads: CASSPLGNQPQHF. CDR3 nucleotides: TGTGCCAGCAGTCCTTTAGGCAATCAGCCCCAGCATTTT. The chain couples TRBV12-3 or TRBV12-4 to TRBJ1-5; no definite D call. The V end was cut by 5 bases, the J end by 2 bases, with 7 bases between. This CDR3 comprises 13 residues.

The chain employs TRBV7-2 and TRBJ1-5; possibly TRBD1 for D (5 bases). Trimming shortened V by 4 bases and J by 9 bases, and 10 bases separated the two germline ends. Germline loops: CDR1 SGHTA, CDR2 FQGNSA. The CDR3 is 12 residues long. The CDR3 is CASSSDSLPQHF. DNA for the CDR3: TGTGCCAGCAGCTCCGACAGTTTGCCCCAGCATTTT.

The chain joins TRBV12-3 or TRBV12-4 to TRBJ1-4, with no clear D. The CDR3 spans 13 residues. Trimming took 2 bases from V and 6 from J, leaving 7 bases between them. The CDR3 loop is CASSLIGDEKLFF. CDR3 bases: TGTGCCAGCAGTTTAATCGGGGATGAAAAACTGTTTTTT.

The chain recombines TRBV6-6 with TRBJ1-5; TRBD1 might be the D (5 bases). This CDR3 is built from 16 residues. Germline V lookup: CDR1 MNHNY, CDR2 SVGAGI (reference sequence). Trimming removed 2 bases from V and 0 bases from J, with 11 bases in between. Here the CDR3 reads CASSYGAAYSNQPQHF. The DNA of the CDR3 is TGTGCCAGCAGTTACGGGGCGGCATATAGCAATCAGCCCCAGCATTTT.

The V gene is TRBV27, the J gene TRBJ2-7; 8 positions agree with TRBD2. CDR3 size: 14 residues. CDR1 is MNHEY and CDR2 is SMNVEV in the germline V gene (reference sequence). With 4 bases clipped from V and 3 bases from J, the junction kept 5 bases outside the gene matches. CDR3 sequence (DNA): TGTGCCAGCAGTTGGAGCGGGGGCAGCTACGAGCAGTACTTC. Protein sequence: CASSWSGGSYEQYF.

The V call is TRBV7-3, the J call TRBJ2-1, with 11 bases matching TRBD1. In germline, CDR1 is SGHTA, CDR2 FQGTGA. J lost 3 bases, V lost 5 bases, and 6 bases had no gene match. The CDR3 is 16 amino acids. In DNA form, the CDR3 reads TGTGCCAGCAGCCAATCCGGGACAGGGGGCTACAATGAGCAGTTCTTC. Translation: CASSQSGTGGYNEQFF. The variable domain in full, with the rest retrieved from reference TRBV7-3 and TRBJ2-1, is GAGVSQTPSNKVTEKGKYVELRCDPISGHTALYWYRQSLGQGPEFLIYFQGTGAADDSGLPNDRFFAVRPEGSVSTLKIQRTERGDSAVYLCASSQSGTGGYNEQFFGPGTRLTVL.

The chain has TRBV2 and TRBJ1-3, with TRBD1 as a possible D gene (5 bases). V was cut by 6 bases and J by 1 base, with 10 bases left in between. The CDR3 contains 14 residues. In germline, CDR1 is SNHLY, CDR2 FYNNEI. The CDR3 loop reads CASRPTVSGNTIYF. The CDR3 DNA reads TGTGCCAGCAGACCGACAGTTTCTGGAAACACCATATATTTT.

The rearrangement uses TRBV5-4 and TRBJ2-1, with 11 bases aligning to TRBD2. The CDR3 has 17 residues. Per the germline V gene, CDR1 is SGHNT and CDR2 is YYREEE (reference sequence). The ends lost 4 bases at V and 0 bases at J; junction bases unmatched: 6. The CDR3 loop reads CASSISGGGRSYNEQFF. In DNA form, the CDR3 reads TGTGCCAGCAGCATTAGCGGGGGGGGGCGCTCCTACAATGAGCAGTTCTTC.

The chain carries TRBV7-3 and TRBJ2-3; 8 bases line up with TRBD2. Germline V lookup: CDR1 SGHTA, CDR2 FQGTGA. This CDR3 comprises 13 residues. Losses at the gene ends were 4 bases for V and 6 bases for J; bases not matched to a gene: 3. The CDR3 reads CASSYTSGDTQYF. In DNA form, the CDR3 reads TGTGCCAGCAGCTATACTAGCGGCGATACGCAGTATTTT.

The J gene is TRBJ1-5, the V gene TRBV5-8; 10 bases line up with TRBD1. Germline values: CDR1 SGHTS, CDR2 YDEGEE. Trimming at V came to 4 bases and at J to 6 bases, leaving 13 bases not matched to a gene. This CDR3 is built from 17 residues. The CDR3 loop is CASSIRQGATLGQPQHF. The CDR3 DNA sequence: TGTGCCAGCAGCATCCGACAGGGGGCTACGCTCGGTCAGCCCCAGCATTTT.

V and J are TRBV7-9 and TRBJ2-2; perhaps TRBD2 as D (6 bases). Trimming removed 5 bases at V and 1 base at J, with 11 bases between. The CDR3 runs 15 residues. Germline values: CDR1 SEHNR, CDR2 FQNEAQ (reference sequence). The CDR3 sequence: CASSPGTLNTGELFF. The CDR3 DNA reads TGTGCCAGCAGCCCCGGGACTTTGAACACCGGGGAGCTGTTTTTT.

The genes are TRBV4-1 and TRBJ2-1, with TRBD1 matching 9 bases. The CDR3 is 15 amino acids. Germline V gives CDR1 MGHRA, CDR2 YSYEKL. Unmatched junction bases numbered 7, after V lost 2 bases and J lost 8 bases. The CDR3 nucleotides are TGCGCCAGCAGCCAAAGGGGGGACAGGGAATATGAGCAGTTCTTC. Amino acid sequence: CASSQRGDREYEQFF.

V is TRBV3-1 (or the pseudogene TRBV3-2) and J is TRBJ2-2; D is possibly TRBD2 (6 bases). CDR1 and CDR2 from the germline V gene are LGHDT and YNNKEL (reference sequence). The CDR3 totals 14 residues. V dropped 6 bases and J dropped 6 bases, with 14 bases sitting between them. CDR3 in amino acids: CASSRLTSPGELFF. The CDR3 DNA reads as TGTGCCAGCAGTCGCCTCACTAGCCCCGGGGAGCTGTTTTTT.

This clone is a singleton in its sample. This sequence joins TRBV7-2 and TRBJ1-3; 7 bases align to TRBD1. Germline V CDR1 and CDR2: SGHTA, FQGNSA. The CDR3 contains 16 residues. With 3 bases clipped from V and 1 base from J, the junction kept 6 bases outside the gene matches. CDR3 coding DNA: TGTGCCAGCAGCTTCCAGGGACAGAAGTCTGGAAACACCATATATTTT. Translated: CASSFQGQKSGNTIYF.

The CDR3 loop reads CASSSWTEMNTEAFF. DNA for the CDR3: TGTGCCAGCAGCTCCTGGACAGAGATGAACACTGAAGCTTTCTTT. The chain recombines TRBV5-6 with TRBJ1-1; possibly TRBD1 for D (6 bases). Germline lookup yields CDR1 SGHDT and CDR2 YYEEEE. Between the trimmed V and J ends, which lost 3 bases and 0 bases, there was a span of 12 bases. The CDR3 runs to 15 residues.

The genes are TRBV6-6 and TRBJ2-2; D call uncertain. CDR3 length: 14 amino acids. Trimming stripped 8 bases from V and 0 bases from J, with 10 bases between. CDR1 and CDR2 (germline): MNHNY, SVGAGI (reference sequence). The CDR3 sequence: CASLISPNTGELFF. CDR3 DNA: TGTGCCAGCTTGATCAGTCCGAACACCGGGGAGCTGTTTTTT.

This clone has just one count. The chain combines TRBV9 with TRBJ2-3; 9 nucleotides agree with TRBD1. In germline, CDR1 is SGDLS, CDR2 YYNGEE. The CDR3 sequence is 17 residues long. V lost 4 bases, J lost 2 bases, and 11 bases stayed unmatched. For the CDR3, the DNA is TGTGCCAGCAGCCTTTTACAGGGGGCCGGAAACACAGATACGCAGTATTTT. It specifies CASSLLQGAGNTDTQYF.

This chain uses TRBV30 with TRBJ2-7, with TRBD2 as a possible D gene (6 bases). CDR3 length equals 12 residues. V shed 5 bases and J shed 6 bases, with 14 bases lying between them. Germline CDR1 reads GTSNPN; CDR2 reads SVGIG (reference sequence). CDR3 DNA sequence: TGTGCCTGGCGTGGGCGCGGGGCCGAGCAGTACTTC. Its protein product is CAWRGRGAEQYF.

The rearrangement links TRBV2 to TRBJ1-6, with 7 bases identical to TRBD1. CDR3 length: 16 residues. The germline V gene encodes CDR1 SNHLY and CDR2 FYNNEI. The J segment lost 0 bases and the V segment lost 6 bases, leaving 5 bases of the junction unmatched. CDR3 amino acids: CASRAGTASYNSPLHF. CDR3 sequence (DNA): TGTGCCAGCAGGGCCGGGACAGCCTCCTATAATTCACCCCTCCACTTT.

The chain combines TRBV6-5 with TRBJ1-4; D is perhaps TRBD1 (5 bases). Germline values: CDR1 MNHEY, CDR2 SVGAGI. V shed 6 bases and J shed 7 bases, with 12 bases lying between them. This CDR3 contains 13 residues. The CDR3 bases are TGTGCCAGCAGGCAGGGATGGAGTGAAAAACTGTTTTTT. Amino acid sequence: CASRQGWSEKLFF.

The rearrangement joins TRBV7-9 to TRBJ1-1; 7 nucleotides line up with TRBD1. V lost 3 bases, J lost 5 bases, and 6 bases stayed unmatched. Per the germline V gene, CDR1 is SEHNR and CDR2 is FQNEAQ (reference sequence). The CDR3 consists of 14 residues. The DNA for the CDR3 is TGTGCCAGCAGCTTTCTCAGGGGGTTTACTGAAGCTTTCTTT. The encoded protein is CASSFLRGFTEAFF.

The chain has TRBV9 and TRBJ1-2; 7 bases align to TRBD1. V lost 3 bases to trimming and J lost 3 bases; unmatched junction nucleotides: 8. The CDR3 extends over 15 amino acids. Germline CDR1 reads SGDLS; CDR2 reads YYNGEE. DNA for the CDR3: TGTGCCAGCAGCGCTAGGGGGCTGGGAGACTATGGCTACACCTTC. Translated: CASSARGLGDYGYTF.

The chain links TRBV5-1 to TRBJ2-1; weak D call: TRBD2 (6 bases). Trimming shortened V by 2 bases and J by 8 bases, and 20 bases separated the two germline ends. Germline CDR1 and CDR2: SGHRS and YFSETQ. The length of the CDR3 is 16 residues. The CDR3 reads CASSFSRQLGGDEQFF. CDR3 coding DNA: TGCGCCAGCAGCTTCTCTCGCCAACTGGGGGGAGATGAGCAGTTCTTC.

The chain has TRBV5-1 and TRBJ2-1, with D unresolved. V gave up 0 bases and J gave up 2 bases, with 9 bases separating them. Germline-derived CDR1 and CDR2 are SGHRS and YFSETQ. CDR3 length equals 15 residues. CDR3 sequence reads: CASSLAQATYNEQFF. DNA of the CDR3: TGCGCCAGCAGCTTGGCGCAGGCGACCTACAATGAGCAGTTCTTC.

The chain combines TRBV19 with TRBJ2-7, with 8 bases matching TRBD1. Germline CDR1 is LNHDA and CDR2 is SQIVND (reference sequence). This CDR3 has 15 residues. V dropped 6 bases and J dropped 2; count of bases not matched to a gene: 9. The CDR3, as DNA: TGTGCCAGTAGAGGAACGGGGACAGGAGCCTACGAGCAGTACTTC. Translating gives CASRGTGTGAYEQYF. The variable domain in full, completed from reference TRBV19 and TRBJ2-7, reads DGGITQSPKYLFRKEGQNVTLSCEQNLNHDAMYWYRQDPGQGLRLIYYSQIVNDFQKGDIAEGYSVSREKKESFPLTVTSAQKNPTAFYLCASRGTGTGAYEQYFGPGTRLTVT.

The genes are TRBV2 and TRBJ2-5; D may be TRBD2 (6 bases). The ends were cut back, 4 bases at V and 7 bases at J, with 19 bases in the middle. This CDR3 spans 15 amino acids. The germline CDR1 and CDR2 sequences are SNHLY and FYNNEI. The CDR3 sequence is CASSGSGTPVRTQYF. The CDR3 DNA sequence: TGTGCCAGCAGTGGTTCCGGGACTCCCGTCCGGACCCAGTACTTC.

The genes are TRBV28 and TRBJ1-2; 8 nucleotides agree with TRBD1. Trimming removed 3 bases from V and 8 bases from J; junction bases left unmatched: 8. The CDR3 consists of 14 residues. CDR1 is MDHEN, CDR2 SYDVKM, per germline. In DNA, the CDR3 is TGTGCCAGCAGTTTGCCCCAGGGGGCGGAAGGCTACACCTTC. Translation gives CASSLPQGAEGYTF.

This clone was seen a single time. V usage is TRBV3-1 (or the pseudogene TRBV3-2) and J usage is TRBJ2-2; 9 nucleotides line up with TRBD1. Trimming removed 1 base from V and 6 bases from J; junction bases left unmatched: 3. The length of the CDR3 is 15 residues. Germline V gene data show CDR1 as LGHDT and CDR2 as YNNKEL (reference sequence). The CDR3 here is CASSQGRQGAGELFF. The CDR3 nucleotides read TGTGCCAGCAGCCAAGGTCGACAGGGGGCCGGGGAGCTGTTTTTT.

This clone came up a few times. The chain employs TRBV18 and TRBJ2-5; D is possibly TRBD1 (6 bases). The CDR3 contains 15 residues. The ends were cut back, 3 bases at V and 4 bases at J, with 15 bases in the middle. Germline V CDR1 and CDR2: KGHSH, LQKENI. CDR3 coding DNA: TGTGCCAGCTCACCGTTAACAGGGTTAGGAGAGACCCAGTACTTC. This translates into CASSPLTGLGETQYF.

This clone was picked up a small number of times. This CDR3 is CATSRDNPGGKNIQYF. Here the CDR3 DNA reads TGTGCCACCAGCAGAGATAATCCAGGGGGTAAAAACATTCAGTACTTC. The chain is built from TRBV15 and TRBJ2-4; 7 bases agree with TRBD1. The CDR3 runs 16 residues. After removal of 0 bases from V and 4 bases from J, the junction contained 6 bases not matched to a gene. Per the germline V gene, CDR1 is LNHNV and CDR2 is YYDKDF (reference sequence).